The 8 T cell receptor beta chains in this list originate from one sample, sequenced in a study of cytomegalovirus exposure and HLA in healthy donors. The assay was immunoSEQ multiplex PCR, and TCRdb's table has in-frame clones only and misses some. This sample carries fewer than 200,000 clones, 86% of them seen once, and the ten largest clones take under 3.5%. The sample was PBMCs. These receptor sequences come from a man younger than 35 in good health and CMV-seropositive.

The chain combines TRBV4-1 with TRBJ1-4, with D maybe TRBD1 (6 bases). V was clipped by 3 bases and J by 8 bases, with 13 bases between them. Germline loops: CDR1 MGHRA, CDR2 YSYEKL. This CDR3 is built from 14 residues. CDR3 sequence reads: CASSHGGGLEKLFF. The CDR3 DNA sequence: TGCGCCAGCAGCCACGGGGGGGGGCTGGAAAAACTGTTTTTT.

This chain links TRBV27 with TRBJ1-4; D uncertain. Deletions cut 9 bases from V and 13 bases from J, with 21 bases between. The CDR3 extends over 13 amino acids. From germline, CDR1 is MNHEY and CDR2 SMNVEV (reference sequence). CDR3 region: CASADALMSGLFF. The DNA for the CDR3 is TGTGCCAGTGCGGATGCTTTAATGAGTGGACTGTTTTTT.

With regard to this clone: The junction departs from the called germline gene at one end, perhaps through a read error. The chain links TRBV9 to TRBJ2-1; a weak D match, TRBD1 (5 bases). This CDR3 contains 15 residues. Germline V gives CDR1 SGDLS, CDR2 YYNGEE. The CDR3 DNA reads TGTGCCAGCAGCCCTCGTCCGGACATTTACACTGAGCAGTTCTTC. Amino acids: CASSPRPDIYTEQFF.

The DNA of the CDR3 is TGTGCCAGCAGCCGCGACAGGGCATCAGGGGATACGCAGTATTTT. Translated, it gives CASSRDRASGDTQYF. The chain recombines TRBV7-8 with TRBJ2-3; 7 positions match TRBD1. The CDR3 has 15 amino acids. CDR1 is SGHVS, CDR2 FQNEAQ, per germline. J gave up 6 bases and V 5 bases, and 11 bases lay outside the gene matches.

CDR3: CASSPWDSSNEQYF. CDR3 DNA: TGTGCCAGCTCACCCTGGGACAGTTCAAACGAGCAGTACTTC. V gene TRBV18 combines with J gene TRBJ2-7; 7 bases are shared with TRBD1. This CDR3 comprises 14 residues. Germline trimming cut 3 bases from V and 5 bases from J; bases unmatched to any gene: 7. Germline V lookup: CDR1 KGHSH, CDR2 LQKENI.

V is TRBV4-1 and J is TRBJ1-1; 8 nucleotides line up with TRBD1. Germline-derived CDR1 and CDR2 are MGHRA and YSYEKL. V shed 4 bases and J 4 bases; nucleotides not matched to a gene: 8. This CDR3 is built from 15 residues. The CDR3 loop reads CASSLNRGVVTEAFF. The CDR3 nucleotides are TGCGCCAGCAGCCTGAACAGGGGGGTGGTCACTGAAGCTTTCTTT.

This clone came up once. Other DNA sequences of this sample code for an identical CDR3. The CDR3 DNA reads as TGCGCCAGCAGCCTCGGGACTAGCACAGATACGCAGTATTTT. Amino acid sequence: CASSLGTSTDTQYF. The rearrangement joins TRBV5-1 to TRBJ2-3; maybe TRBD2 (6 bases). The ends were cut back, 4 bases at V and 0 bases at J, with 9 bases in the middle. In germline, CDR1 is SGHRS, CDR2 YFSETQ. The CDR3 sequence is 14 residues long.

The chain is built from TRBV4-3 and TRBJ1-2; 12 bases match TRBD1. V lost 0 bases and J lost 7; bases outside the gene matches: 3. The CDR3 is made up of 15 amino acids. Germline CDR1 LGHNA, CDR2 YSLEER. This CDR3 is CASSQEGQGARGYTF. For the CDR3, the DNA is TGCGCCAGCAGCCAAGAGGGACAGGGGGCGCGTGGCTACACCTTC.